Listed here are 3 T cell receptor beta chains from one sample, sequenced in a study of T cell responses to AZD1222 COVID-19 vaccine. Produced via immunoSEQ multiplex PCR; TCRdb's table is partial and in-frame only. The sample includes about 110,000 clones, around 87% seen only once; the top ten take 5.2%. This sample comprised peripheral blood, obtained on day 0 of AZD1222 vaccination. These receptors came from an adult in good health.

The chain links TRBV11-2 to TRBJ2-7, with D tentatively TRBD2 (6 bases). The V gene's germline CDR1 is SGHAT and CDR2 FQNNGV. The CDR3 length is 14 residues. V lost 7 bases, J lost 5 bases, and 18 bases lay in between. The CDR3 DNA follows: TGTGCCAGCAAGGGAGGACGGAGCCTGGACGAGCAGTACTTC. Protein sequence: CASKGGRSLDEQYF.

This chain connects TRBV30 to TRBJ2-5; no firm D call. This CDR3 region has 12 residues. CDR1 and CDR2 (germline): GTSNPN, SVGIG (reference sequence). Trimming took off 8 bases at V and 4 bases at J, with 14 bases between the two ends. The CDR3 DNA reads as TGTGCCCGGCGTGGGGTGGGAGAGACCCAGTACTTC. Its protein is CARRGVGETQYF.

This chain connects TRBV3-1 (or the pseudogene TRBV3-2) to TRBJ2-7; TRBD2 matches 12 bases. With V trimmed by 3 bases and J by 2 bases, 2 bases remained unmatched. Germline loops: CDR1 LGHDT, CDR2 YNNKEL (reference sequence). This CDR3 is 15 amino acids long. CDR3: CASSHPSGRAYEQYF. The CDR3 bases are TGTGCCAGCAGCCATCCTAGCGGGAGGGCCTACGAGCAGTACTTC.